The subject of this entry is one T cell receptor (beta chain). The sample comes from a study of T cell responses to AZD1222 COVID-19 vaccine. The CDR3 is 16 amino acids. The repertoire was sequenced with immunoSEQ multiplex PCR; TCRdb's copy has only in-frame clones and lacks some. The sample contains some 120,000 clones, about 89% of which appear only once. Sequencing was performed on peripheral blood, taken 28 days after the second AZD1222 dose. The V and J genes are TRBV7-5 and TRBJ2-7; TRBD1, the table's D call, was not compared with the DNA. TRBV7-5 is a pseudogene segment. The sequence derives from an adult who received the AZD1222 COVID-19 vaccine. The CDR3 spells CVRSQKDLGVCYEQYF. CDR3 bases: TGTGTCAGAAGCCAAAAGGATTTAGGGGTTTGTTACGAGCAGTACTTC.